This is a list of T cell receptor beta chains from one sample in a study of shared clonotypes between healthy human individuals. Produced via immunoSEQ multiplex PCR; TCRdb's table is partial and in-frame only. The sample holds approximately 180,000 clones, 85% to 95% seen once. Sequenced: naive CD4+ T cells sorted from blood. These receptor sequences come from a woman in her thirties in good health. The CDR3 runs from the conserved cysteine through the conserved F or W. The D gene is left open where the match is weak. Not every row has a clone size; where given, it reads once, few, many or a size class.

J | V | D | length | size | DNA | CDR3
TRBJ1-6 | TRBV7-2 | TRBD1 | 14 | . | TGTGCCAGCAGGGAGGCGAGGGGGCATTCACCCCTCCACTTT | CASREARGHSPLHF
TRBJ2-1 | TRBV5-4 | TRBD2 | 15 | . | TGTGCCAGCAGCCCCACTAGCGGGAGTAGCAATGAGCAGTTCTTC | CASSPTSGSSNEQFF
TRBJ2-7 | TRBV28 | TRBD1 | 12 | . | TGTGCCAGCAGTCGACAGGGCTACGAGCAGTACTTC | CASSRQGYEQYF
TRBJ2-7 | TRBV28 | . | 14 | . | TGTGCCAGCAGTTTTTGGCGGCTATCCTACGAGCAGTACTTC | CASSFWRLSYEQYF
TRBJ2-1 | TRBV19 | TRBD2 | 19 | . | TGTGCCAGTAGTCGACAGGGACCGGGACTAGCGCTAGGAAACAATGAGCAGTTCTTC | CASSRQGPGLALGNNEQFF
TRBJ1-5 | TRBV10-3 | . | 15 | . | TGTGCCATCAGGGCGGACGGTCGGGGAAATCAGCCCCAGCATTTT | CAIRADGRGNQPQHF
TRBJ2-7 | TRBV5-8 | . | 14 | . | TGTGCCAGCAGCCCTTGGGGGGGCCCCTACGAGCAGTACTTC | CASSPWGGPYEQYF
TRBJ2-7 | TRBV6-5 | TRBD2 | 15 | . | TGTGCCAGCAGTTACAGCGGACTAGCGACAGACGAGCAGTACTTC | CASSYSGLATDEQYF
TRBJ2-1 | TRBV27 | TRBD1 | 18 | . | TGTGCCAGCAGTTTCACACACAGGGGGCTTAGTCTCTACAATGAGCAGTTCTTC | CASSFTHRGLSLYNEQFF
TRBJ2-7 | TRBV5-1 | TRBD1 | 15 | . | TGCGCCAGCAGTTATACGGGACAGGGGGACAACGAGCAGTACTTC | CASSYTGQGDNEQYF
TRBJ1-5 | TRBV28 | . | 15 | few | TGTGCCAGCAGTTCCCTCGACAAGGGCAATCAGCCCCAGCATTTT | CASSSLDKGNQPQHF
TRBJ2-5 | TRBV15 | TRBD2 | 16 | . | TGTGCCACCAGCAGCGGACTAGCGGGAGATATGGAGACCCAGTACTTC | CATSSGLAGDMETQYF
TRBJ1-5 | TRBV19 | . | 13 | few | TGTGCCAGTTCCGGCGGGGTCAATCAGCCCCAGCATTTT | CASSGGVNQPQHF
TRBJ2-7 | TRBV18 | TRBD2 | 14 | . | TGTGCCAGCTCACCTGCGGGACTAGCGGGCGAGCAGTACTTC | CASSPAGLAGEQYF
TRBJ2-7 | TRBV7-9 | . | 13 | . | TGTGCCAGCAGCTTAACACCATCCTACGAGCAGTACTTC | CASSLTPSYEQYF
TRBJ1-5 | TRBV28 | . | 16 | . | TGTGCCAGCAGTCCCGAGTGGTGGGGGGAGGGCCAGCCCCAGCATTTT | CASSPEWWGEGQPQHF
TRBJ2-7 | TRBV27 | TRBD2 | 15 | . | TGTGCCAGCAGTCGAATTAGCGGGGGAACCTACGAGCAGTACTTC | CASSRISGGTYEQYF
TRBJ2-7 | TRBV5-1 | . | 14 | once | TGCGCCAGCAGCTTGGTCGAGAAAACGGACGAGCAGTACTTC | CASSLVEKTDEQYF
TRBJ1-2 | TRBV4-2 | . | 12 | few | TGTGCCAGCAGCCAAGAACGGTATGGCTACACCTTC | CASSQERYGYTF
TRBJ1-2 | TRBV28 | TRBD1 | 16 | . | TGTGCCAGCAGGCCAAGGCACGGACAGGGGGGCTATGGCTACACCTTC | CASRPRHGQGGYGYTF
TRBJ2-7 | TRBV7-2 | . | 13 | few | TGTGCCAGCAGCTTAAGTTCGGGGGACGAGCAGTACTTC | CASSLSSGDEQYF
TRBJ2-2 | TRBV23-1 | TRBD1 | 18 | . | TGCGCCAGCAGTCAATCGGTCAGGGGGCCGTTGAGCACCGGGGAGCTGTTTTTT | CASSQSVRGPLSTGELFF
TRBJ1-2 | TRBV28 | . | 19 | . | TGTGCCAGCAGTTTAATTGGAATCGGGCCAGGGCCCATAAACTATGGCTACACCTTC | CASSLIGIGPGPINYGYTF
TRBJ2-2 | TRBV18 | . | 16 | . | TGTGCCAGCTCACCCGGGCTTACCGGGGACACCGGGGAGCTGTTTTTT | CASSPGLTGDTGELFF
TRBJ2-7 | TRBV5-6 | . | 13 | . | TGTGCCAGCAGCAGTCAAGACACCTACGAGCAGTACTTC | CASSSQDTYEQYF
TRBJ2-2 | TRBV23-1 | . | 15 | once | TGCGCCAGCATGGCACCGGGACAAGCCACCGGGGAGCTGTTTTTT | CASMAPGQATGELFF
TRBJ1-1 | TRBV5-1 | . | 13 | once | TGCGCCAGCAGCTTGGGTCGGGACACTGAAGCTTTCTTT | CASSLGRDTEAFF
TRBJ2-7 | TRBV11-2 | . | 12 | . | TGTGCCAGCAGCCAAGGCAACTACGAGCAGTACTTC | CASSQGNYEQYF
TRBJ2-7 | TRBV5-1 | . | 14 | . | TGCGCCAGCAGCTTAGGGCAGGGCGCCTACGAGCAGTACTTC | CASSLGQGAYEQYF
TRBJ2-7 | TRBV28 | . | 12 | . | TGTGCCAGCAGTTTCCCGCCTATCGAGCAGTACTTC | CASSFPPIEQYF
TRBJ2-1 | TRBV7-2 | TRBD2 | 15 | . | TGTGCCAGCAGCTTATCGCTAGCGGGAGCGGGCGAGCAGTTCTTC | CASSLSLAGAGEQFF
TRBJ1-3 | TRBV28 | . | 15 | . | TGTGCCAGCATCACGGGGGACGCCTCTGGAAACACCATATATTTT | CASITGDASGNTIYF
TRBJ2-7 | TRBV6-5 | . | 12 | . | TGTGCCAGCTCCGGCGGCTCCTACGAGCAGTACTTC | CASSGGSYEQYF
TRBJ1-5 | TRBV19 | . | 15 | . | TGTGCCAGTAGTCGGGGGGGGAATAGCAATCAGCCCCAGCATTTT | CASSRGGNSNQPQHF
TRBJ2-3 | TRBV2 | TRBD2 | 17 | . | TGTGCCAGCAGTGTAGCGGGAGGACGGCGACGGGCAGATACGCAGTATTTT | CASSVAGGRRRADTQYF
TRBJ1-2 | TRBV18 | TRBD1 | 15 | . | TGTGCCAGCTCACCAGCAACAGGACAGGACTATGGCTACACCTTC | CASSPATGQDYGYTF
TRBJ1-1 | TRBV30 | . | 13 | few | TGTGCCTGGAGACCTCAACTGGAAACTGAAGCTTTCTTT | CAWRPQLETEAFF
TRBJ2-7 | TRBV5-1 | . | 14 | . | TGCGCCAGCAGCTTGGTAGCGGATTTGTACGAGCAGTACTTC | CASSLVADLYEQYF
TRBJ2-1 | TRBV29-1 | . | 11 | . | TGCAGCGCTGACCCGTACAATGAGCAGTTCTTC | CSADPYNEQFF
TRBJ2-7 | TRBV27 | . | 16 | . | TGTGCCAGCAGGTATCGAAACGCGGCCTATACCTACGAGCAGTACTTC | CASRYRNAAYTYEQYF
TRBJ2-1 | TRBV7-9 | . | 14 | . | TGTGCCAGCACCCCCTGGCGGTCCGGTAATGAGCAGTTCTTC | CASTPWRSGNEQFF
TRBJ2-2 | TRBV27 | . | 13 | . | TGTGCCAGCAGGGGCGGTAACACCGGGGAGCTGTTTTTT | CASRGGNTGELFF
TRBJ2-5 | TRBV5-6 | TRBD2 | 13 | . | TGTGCCAGCAGCGGGGGAGGGCTGGAGACCCAGTACTTC | CASSGGGLETQYF
TRBJ1-2 | TRBV28 | . | 15 | . | TGTGCCAGCAGCCCCACTGGACGGTTTAACTATGGCTACACCTTC | CASSPTGRFNYGYTF
TRBJ2-3 | TRBV7-3 | . | 15 | once | TGTGCCAGCAGCTTACTGGCTTTTAGCACAGATACGCAGTATTTT | CASSLLAFSTDTQYF
TRBJ1-2 | TRBV28 | TRBD1 | 15 | . | TGTGCCAGCACAGCCGGGACAGGGAATAACTATGGCTACACCTTC | CASTAGTGNNYGYTF
TRBJ2-7 | TRBV7-9 | . | 13 | . | TGTGCCAGCAGCTCAGGGATCTCCTACGAGCAGTACTTC | CASSSGISYEQYF
TRBJ1-1 | TRBV28 | TRBD1 | 15 | . | TGTGCCAGCAGTTTATCTACAGGGGTGAACACTGAAGCTTTCTTT | CASSLSTGVNTEAFF
TRBJ1-5 | TRBV4-1 | . | 15 | . | TGCGCCAGCAGCTTGACAGTCCTTAGCAATCAGCCCCAGCATTTT | CASSLTVLSNQPQHF
TRBJ2-7 | TRBV4-1 | TRBD2 | 15 | . | TGCGCCAGCAGTCCGACTAGCGGCCGCTCCTACGAGCAGTACTTC | CASSPTSGRSYEQYF